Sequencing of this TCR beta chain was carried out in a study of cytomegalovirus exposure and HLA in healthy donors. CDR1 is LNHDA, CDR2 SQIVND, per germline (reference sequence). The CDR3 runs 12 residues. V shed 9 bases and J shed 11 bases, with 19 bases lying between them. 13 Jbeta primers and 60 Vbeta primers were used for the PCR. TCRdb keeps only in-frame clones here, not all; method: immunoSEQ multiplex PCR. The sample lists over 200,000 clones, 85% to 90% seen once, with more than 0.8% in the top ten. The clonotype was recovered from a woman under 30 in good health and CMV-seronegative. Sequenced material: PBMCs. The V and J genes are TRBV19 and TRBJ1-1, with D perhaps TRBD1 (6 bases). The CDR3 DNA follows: TGTGCCAGCCCCTCAGGGGATGGAGGCGCTTTCTTT. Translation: CASPSGDGGAFF.